This T cell receptor (beta chain) is drawn from a study of cytomegalovirus exposure and HLA in healthy donors (dated 2017 in TCRdb). Regarding the complete study: According to an earlier analysis of a few hundred of the donors, about 179 million T cells yielded 95 million to 140 million unique TCR beta sequences and 276 Gb of sequence data. About 300 gigabases of sequencing data and approximately 91 million unique TCR sequences made up an early release that covered around 640 HLA-typed donors. The genetic ancestry cluster associated with self-reported Caucasian donors included 65% to 90% of the approximately 400 genotyped donors. The aim of the study was to test whether cataloging public T cell receptors could identify signatures of past pathogen exposure. The study profiled the T cell repertoires of 500 to 800 subjects by immunosequencing and related them to cytomegalovirus serostatus. In addition to the first cohort of around 670 subjects, a separate validation cohort of about 120 different subjects was used. The study combined high-throughput TCR immunosequencing, statistical association of individual TCRs with disease status, and machine learning to predict cytomegalovirus infection status. A later analysis re-analyzed previously published TCR beta repertoires from roughly 690 donors and added high-resolution HLA genotyping to study TCR occurrence patterns. In the later analysis, no new phenotypic data were used to find candidate immune exposures; instead, reliance was placed on TCR beta sequences and their occurrence across donors. An earlier analysis of fewer than 700 of the donors applied high-throughput TCR beta sequencing to assess whether each TCR beta V gene segment acted as functional or pseudogenic. Donor age, sex, ethnicity and CMV serostatus were compiled alongside the repertoire data. A later genetic analysis took genome-wide SNP genotypes for about 55% of the 666 donors and used that subset as a discovery cohort. All discovery cohort repertoires had been generated on a single sequencing platform. HLA typing covered class I and class II loci at four-digit resolution. Typing coverage varied by locus: roughly 620-640 donors for A, B, C, DRB1 and DQB1; approximately 560 for DQA1; some 610 for DPA1; under 490 for DPB1. Roughly five DR-DQ haplotypes were handled as single units for association and clustering, since linkage in the cohort was strong. Among a few hundred genotyped donors of the cohort, an average of approximately 240,000 unique TCR beta nucleotide sequences were sequenced per donor, about a sixth of them non-productive. Here is what the overall study found, with its caveats: Specific HLA alleles were associated with around 18,000 TCR beta sequences at a false discovery rate of 0.05 in a later analysis. A later genetic analysis reported fewer N-insertions in productive TCRs among donors in an Asian-associated ancestry cluster than the roughly 700-donor mean. It was suggested by the authors that the approach could potentially be generalized to other disease states and immunological phenotypes. According to a later analysis, TCR association rates differed among HLA loci, with DRB1 alleles showing the most associated TCRs and HLA-C alleles showing the fewest. CMV serostatus was the only immune exposure information available for the cohort. A further reported finding was that TCR beta sequences accurately predicted the HLA-A and HLA-B alleles for most subjects in the first cohort. A cluster of highly shared sequence variants was judged likely to represent a technical artifact of the sequencing pipeline. Most TCR sequences were seen in very few donors, while some public TCRs were found in many individuals. When HLA alleles, especially DR and DQ, strongly co-occurred, TCR associations were difficult to assign to individual alleles. This cohort had only TCR beta chains sequenced, and the lack of alpha or paired-chain data limited which features could be detected. The presence/absence analyses assumed that sequencing depth was roughly uniform across donors, and that assumption may not be true. In a later analysis, HLA-associated TCR beta chains showed more clonal expansion and lower generation probabilities than non-associated chains that were equally common. According to a later analysis, parvovirus B19, influenza, CMV and Epstein-Barr virus appeared linked to several top co-occurrence clusters. In vitro tests confirmed that a few of the cytomegalovirus-associated TCR beta chains recognize cytomegalovirus antigens. Cytomegalovirus status was reported to be diagnosed by the classifier with high specificity and sensitivity in both the original and validation cohorts. In a later analysis, most CMV-associated TCR beta chains were found to appear HLA-restricted, with HLA associations seemingly driven largely by CMV exposure. In the study, 150 to 200 TCR beta chains were listed as associated with cytomegalovirus. In a later genetic analysis, a missense DCLRE1C variant was associated with V-gene and J-gene trimming of TCR beta chains, and the association was replicated in an independent cohort. The 87-base-pair reads could not distinguish some IMGT-functional V segments, including TRBV6-2 and TRBV6-3, so those segments were excluded. Correlated functional status among segregating V segments might reflect linkage disequilibrium, but an unknown experimental factor could not be ruled out. Because counts were too low, around 17 rarely observed V segments, including chromosome 9 orphons, were left out of the earlier analysis of 587 of the donors. HLA typing was unavailable for some donors at each locus, so association tests used only the typed subset. Broadly in line with IMGT annotations, most TCR beta V segments showed up in productive rearrangements about 87% or about 30% of the time in an earlier analysis of around 550 of the donors.

This clone has more than one count but fewer than ten. It lacks a known antigen. No base qualities exist here, and no much larger clone lies one base off it. The cohort was made up of roughly 670 healthy bone marrow donors. At the time of sampling, every cohort member was nominally healthy, though immune exposures that went unrecorded were likely present. The donor was CMV seronegative and belonged to the group of 380 or so seronegative cohort members. Each donor provided a peripheral blood sample, and peripheral blood mononuclear cells were used for TCR beta sequencing. Genomic DNA was extracted from the blood cell samples with the Qiagen DNeasy Blood Extraction Kit. Preparation of the library involved the immunoSEQ multiplex PCR assay. For the multiplex PCR, a mixture combining 60 forward primers for TCR Vbeta segments and 13 reverse primers for TCR Jbeta segments was used. The CDR3 region of rearranged TCR beta genes was amplified from genomic DNA by a multiplex PCR assay. The Illumina HiSeq System was used to sequence the amplified TCR beta libraries as 87-base-pair reads. On the study's bioinformatics: A later analysis tallied tens of millions of unique TCR beta chains across the 550 to 850 repertoires, and approximately 11 million of those chains were shared by two or more donors. A nearest-neighbor algorithm error-corrected the raw reads and collapsed the reads into unique sequences, merging closely related sequences to remove PCR and sequencing errors. To assign V, D and J gene segments, CDR3 sequences were aligned to IMGT reference sequences. For a sequence to be retained, a match of at least six nucleotides to both a V gene segment and a J gene segment was required. Rearrangements were called productive when the CDR3 lacked stop codons and stayed in frame with V and J; all others were non-productive. CDR3 was defined according to IMGT convention as the region running from the second conserved V-encoded cysteine to the conserved J-encoded phenylalanine. The earlier analysis of 587 of the donors excluded sequences that lacked an unambiguous match to a single V gene segment. In an earlier analysis of 587 of the donors, a V segment was called functional when productive rearrangements were above 56.7%, and segregating when the standard deviation between donors exceeded 5%. A statistical classification framework was built for diagnosing cytomegalovirus status from the catalog of TCR beta chain sequences. In a later analysis, V and J genes were assigned by comparing TCR nucleotide sequences against IMGT/GENE-DB human TR gene sequences. Using the TCRdist pipeline, a later analysis assigned CDR3 sequences along with most-parsimonious VDJ recombination scenarios. In a later analysis, each TCR beta chain was defined by its CDR3 amino acid sequence together with its V-gene family, and reads without a unique V-gene family were excluded. As a way to deal with suspected cross-contamination and a sequencing artifact, a later analysis dropped 450 to 600 nucleotide sequences that were highly shared and had low generation probability. For each public chain, a later analysis derived a clonal expansion index from normalized ranks of inferred template counts within each repertoire. A later analysis computed generation probabilities with a VDJ recombination model fitted to out-of-frame rearrangements, and checked the results against IGoR. A later analysis scored TCR-TCR, TCR-HLA and TCR-CMV co-occurrence with hypergeometric tests, applying a repertoire-size bias correction to TCR pairs. A later analysis estimated false discovery rates by permuting HLA or CMV assignments 20 times. In a later analysis, co-occurring TCRs were grouped using DBSCAN, with TCRdist sequence similarity added in when clustering inside HLA-allele-positive subsets. Repertoires with fewer than 30,000 or more than 120,000 public chains were left out of co-occurrence clustering, as were five repertoires with anomalous nucleotide sharing. The table comes from immuneACCESS by way of TCRdb, which keeps in-frame sequences with V and J called. Part of the clones is missing from these tables; in studies checked, under half for an unresolved V gene and the rest for unknown reasons. The V and J calls and clone size come from that table; D and trimming were worked out from the DNA. The sample has some 85,000 clones on record, approximately 84% of them singletons. Around 1.9% of the sample lies in the top ten.

Sequences SGDLS (CDR1) and YYNGEE (CDR2) are obtained from the germline V gene. The CDR3 numbers 15 residues from cysteine through phenylalanine. The kept DNA is CDR3 alone, 45 bases in frame from the first base. Trimming accounts for 3 bases at V and 5 bases at J, while the number of junction bases matched to no gene is 8. This clonotype was obtained from a man aged 18 to 29 in good health and CMV-seronegative. The rearrangement joined TRBV9 to TRBJ1-1; 9 nucleotides in the junction match TRBD1. The specimen sequenced was PBMCs. The sequenced DNA is TGTGCCAGCAGCGCCAACACAGGGGGCGCGACTGAAGCTTTCTTT. This yields the protein CASSANTGGATEAFF.